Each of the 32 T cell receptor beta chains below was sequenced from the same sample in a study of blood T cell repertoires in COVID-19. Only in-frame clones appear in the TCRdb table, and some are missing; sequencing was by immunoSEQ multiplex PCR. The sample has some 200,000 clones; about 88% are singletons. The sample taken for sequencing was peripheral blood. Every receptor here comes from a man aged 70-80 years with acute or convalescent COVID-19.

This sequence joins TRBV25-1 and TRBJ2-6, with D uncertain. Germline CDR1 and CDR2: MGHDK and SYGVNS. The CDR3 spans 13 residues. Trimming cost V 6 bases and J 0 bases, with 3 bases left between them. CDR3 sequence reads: CASSGSGANVLTF. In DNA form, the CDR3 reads TGTGCCAGCAGCGGCTCTGGGGCCAACGTCCTGACTTTC.

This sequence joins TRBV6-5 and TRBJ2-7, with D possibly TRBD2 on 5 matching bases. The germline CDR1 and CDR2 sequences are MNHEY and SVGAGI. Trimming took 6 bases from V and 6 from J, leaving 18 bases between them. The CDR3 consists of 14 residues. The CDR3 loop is CASRPNGRGAEQYF. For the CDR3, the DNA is TGTGCCAGCAGACCTAATGGACGGGGAGCCGAGCAGTACTTC.

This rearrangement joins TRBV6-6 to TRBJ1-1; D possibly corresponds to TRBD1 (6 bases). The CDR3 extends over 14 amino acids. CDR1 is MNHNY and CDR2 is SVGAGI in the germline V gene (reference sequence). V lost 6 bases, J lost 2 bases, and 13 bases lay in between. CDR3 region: CASSTGTTNTEAFF. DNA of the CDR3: TGTGCCAGCAGCACCGGGACAACAAACACTGAAGCTTTCTTT.

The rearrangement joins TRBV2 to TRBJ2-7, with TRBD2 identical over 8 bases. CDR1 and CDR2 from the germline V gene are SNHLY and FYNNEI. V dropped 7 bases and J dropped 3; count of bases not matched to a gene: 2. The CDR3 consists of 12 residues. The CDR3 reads CASKREYYEQYF. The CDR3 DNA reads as TGTGCCAGCAAGCGGGAGTACTACGAGCAGTACTTC.

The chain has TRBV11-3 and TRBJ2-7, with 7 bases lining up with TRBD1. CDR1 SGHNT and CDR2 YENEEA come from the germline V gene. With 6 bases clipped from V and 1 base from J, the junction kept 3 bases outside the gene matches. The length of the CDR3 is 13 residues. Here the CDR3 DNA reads TGTGCCAGCAGTCGACAGGGATCCTACGAGCAGTACTTC. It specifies CASSRQGSYEQYF.

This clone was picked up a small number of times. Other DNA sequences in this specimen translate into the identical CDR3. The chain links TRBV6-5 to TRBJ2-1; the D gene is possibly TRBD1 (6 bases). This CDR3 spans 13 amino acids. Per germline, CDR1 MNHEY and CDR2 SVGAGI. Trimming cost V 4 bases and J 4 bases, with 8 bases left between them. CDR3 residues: CASSLDSYNEQFF. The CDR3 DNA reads TGTGCCAGCAGTTTGGACAGTTACAATGAGCAGTTCTTC.

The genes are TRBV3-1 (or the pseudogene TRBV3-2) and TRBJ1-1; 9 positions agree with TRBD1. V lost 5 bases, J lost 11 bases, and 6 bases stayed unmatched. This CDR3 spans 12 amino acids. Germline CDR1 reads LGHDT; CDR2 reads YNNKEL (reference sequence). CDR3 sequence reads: CASSSGTGLAFF. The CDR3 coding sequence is TGTGCCAGCAGCTCCGGGACAGGGTTGGCTTTCTTT.

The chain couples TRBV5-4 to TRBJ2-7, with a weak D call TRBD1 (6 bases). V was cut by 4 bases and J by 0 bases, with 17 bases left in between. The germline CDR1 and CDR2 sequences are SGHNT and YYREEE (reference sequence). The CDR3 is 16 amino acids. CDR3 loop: CASSPEWTASSYEQYF. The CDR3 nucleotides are TGTGCCAGCAGCCCGGAATGGACAGCAAGCTCCTACGAGCAGTACTTC.

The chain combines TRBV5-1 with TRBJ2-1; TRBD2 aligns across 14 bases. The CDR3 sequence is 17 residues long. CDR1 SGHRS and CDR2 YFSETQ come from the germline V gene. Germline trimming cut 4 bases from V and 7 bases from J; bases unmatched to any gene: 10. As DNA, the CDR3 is TGCGCCAGCAGCCCCTTGACTAGCGGGAGGGCGAGGAATGAGCAGTTCTTC. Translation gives CASSPLTSGRARNEQFF.

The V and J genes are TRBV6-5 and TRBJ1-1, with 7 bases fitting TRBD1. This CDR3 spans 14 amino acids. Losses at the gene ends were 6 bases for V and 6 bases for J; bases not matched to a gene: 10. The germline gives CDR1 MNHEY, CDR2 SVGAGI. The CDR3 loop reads CASREPGQRPEAFF. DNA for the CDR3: TGTGCCAGCAGGGAGCCGGGACAGAGGCCTGAAGCTTTCTTT.

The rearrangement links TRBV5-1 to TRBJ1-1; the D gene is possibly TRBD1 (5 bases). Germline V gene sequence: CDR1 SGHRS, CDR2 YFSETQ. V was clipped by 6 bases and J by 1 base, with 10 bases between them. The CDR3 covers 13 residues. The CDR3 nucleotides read TGCGCCAGCACCGGGCAGGGGAACACTGAAGCTTTCTTT. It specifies CASTGQGNTEAFF.

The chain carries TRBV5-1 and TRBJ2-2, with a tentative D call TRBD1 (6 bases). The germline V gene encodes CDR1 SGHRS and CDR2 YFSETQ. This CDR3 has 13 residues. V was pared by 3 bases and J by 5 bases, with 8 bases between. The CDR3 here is CASSSQGTGELFF. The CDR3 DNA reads TGCGCCAGCAGCTCACAGGGTACCGGGGAGCTGTTTTTT.

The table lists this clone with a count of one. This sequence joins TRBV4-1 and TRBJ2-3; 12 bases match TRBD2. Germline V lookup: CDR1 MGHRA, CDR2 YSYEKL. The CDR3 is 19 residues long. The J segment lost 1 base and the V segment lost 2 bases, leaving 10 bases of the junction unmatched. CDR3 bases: TGCGCCAGCAGCCAAAACCTAGCGGGAGGGTCACGGGGCACAGATACGCAGTATTTT. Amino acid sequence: CASSQNLAGGSRGTDTQYF.

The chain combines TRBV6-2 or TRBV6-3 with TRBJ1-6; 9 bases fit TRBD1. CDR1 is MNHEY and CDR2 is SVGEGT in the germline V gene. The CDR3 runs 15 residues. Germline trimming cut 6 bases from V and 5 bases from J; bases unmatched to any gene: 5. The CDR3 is CASSTWDRDNSPLHF. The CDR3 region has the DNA TGTGCCAGCAGCACTTGGGACAGGGATAATTCACCCCTCCACTTT.

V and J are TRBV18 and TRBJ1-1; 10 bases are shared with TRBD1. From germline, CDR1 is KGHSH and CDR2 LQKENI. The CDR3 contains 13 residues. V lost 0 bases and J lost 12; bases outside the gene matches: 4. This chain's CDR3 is CASSPPGQGLTFF. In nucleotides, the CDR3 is TGTGCCAGCTCACCACCGGGACAGGGGTTAACTTTCTTT.

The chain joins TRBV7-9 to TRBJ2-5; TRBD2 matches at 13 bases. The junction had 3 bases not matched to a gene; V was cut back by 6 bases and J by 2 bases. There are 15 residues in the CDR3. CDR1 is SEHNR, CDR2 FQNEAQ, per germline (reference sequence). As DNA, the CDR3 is TGTGCCAGCAGTCTGACTAGCGGGAGGCAAGAGACCCAGTACTTC. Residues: CASSLTSGRQETQYF.

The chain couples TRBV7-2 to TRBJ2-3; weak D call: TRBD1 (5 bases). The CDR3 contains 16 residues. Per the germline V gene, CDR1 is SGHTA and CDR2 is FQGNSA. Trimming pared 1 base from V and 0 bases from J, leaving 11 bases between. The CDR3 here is CASSLGGAGSTDTQYF. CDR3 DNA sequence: TGTGCCAGCAGCTTAGGTGGGGCTGGTAGCACAGATACGCAGTATTTT. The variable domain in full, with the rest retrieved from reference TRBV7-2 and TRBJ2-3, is GAGVSQSPSNKVTEKGKDVELRCDPISGHTALYWYRQSLGQGLEFLIYFQGNSAPDKSGLPSDRFSAERTGGSVSTLTIQRTQQEDSAVYLCASSLGGAGSTDTQYFGPGTRLTVL.

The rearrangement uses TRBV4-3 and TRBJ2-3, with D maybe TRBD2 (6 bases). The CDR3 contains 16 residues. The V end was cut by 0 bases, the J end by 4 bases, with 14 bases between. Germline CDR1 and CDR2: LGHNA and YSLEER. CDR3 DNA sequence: TGCGCCAGCAGCCAAGACCTCCCGGGAGCATCAGATACGCAGTATTTT. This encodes CASSQDLPGASDTQYF.

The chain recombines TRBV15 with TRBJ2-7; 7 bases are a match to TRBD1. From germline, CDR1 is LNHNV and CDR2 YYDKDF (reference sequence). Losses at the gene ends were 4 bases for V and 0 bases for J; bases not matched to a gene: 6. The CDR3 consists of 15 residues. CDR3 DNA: TGTGCCACCAGCAACTACAGGGGATCCTCCTACGAGCAGTACTTC. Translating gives CATSNYRGSSYEQYF.

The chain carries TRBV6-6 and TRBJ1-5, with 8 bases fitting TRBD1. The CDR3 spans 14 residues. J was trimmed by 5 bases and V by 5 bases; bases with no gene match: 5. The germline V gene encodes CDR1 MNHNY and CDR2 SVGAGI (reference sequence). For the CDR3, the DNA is TGTGCCAGCAGTATCGGGACAGGATATCAGCCCCAGCATTTT. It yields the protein CASSIGTGYQPQHF.

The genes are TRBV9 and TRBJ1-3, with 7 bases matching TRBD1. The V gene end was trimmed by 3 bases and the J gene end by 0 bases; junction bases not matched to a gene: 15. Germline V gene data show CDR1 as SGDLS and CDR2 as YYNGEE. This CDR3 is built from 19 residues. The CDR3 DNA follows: TGTGCCAGCAGCGCCCTCCCCGGGGACAGCCAGCCCTCTGGAAACACCATATATTTT. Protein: CASSALPGDSQPSGNTIYF. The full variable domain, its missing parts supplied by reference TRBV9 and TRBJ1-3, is DSGVTQTPKHLITATGQRVTLRCSPRSGDLSVYWYQQSLDQGLQFLIQYYNGEERAKGNILERFSAQQFPDLHSELNLSSLELGDSALYFCASSALPGDSQPSGNTIYFGEGSWLTVV.

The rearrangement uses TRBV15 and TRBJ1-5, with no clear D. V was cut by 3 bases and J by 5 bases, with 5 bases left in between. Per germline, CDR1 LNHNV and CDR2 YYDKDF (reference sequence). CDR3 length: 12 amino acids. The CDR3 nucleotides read TGTGCCACCAGCAGGTTAGATCAGCCCCAGCATTTT. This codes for CATSRLDQPQHF.

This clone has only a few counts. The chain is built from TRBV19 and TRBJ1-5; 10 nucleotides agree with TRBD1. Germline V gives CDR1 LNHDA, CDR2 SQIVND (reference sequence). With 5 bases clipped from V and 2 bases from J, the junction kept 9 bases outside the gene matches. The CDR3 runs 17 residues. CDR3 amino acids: CASSLRDRGTGNQPQHF. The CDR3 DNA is TGTGCCAGTAGTCTCCGGGACAGGGGTACAGGCAATCAGCCCCAGCATTTT.

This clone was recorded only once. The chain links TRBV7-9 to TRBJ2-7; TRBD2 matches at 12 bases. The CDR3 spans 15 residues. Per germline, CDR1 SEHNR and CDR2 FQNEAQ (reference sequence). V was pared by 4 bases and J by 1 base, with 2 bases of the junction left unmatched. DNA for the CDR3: TGTGCCAGCAGCTCGGGACTAGCGGGTTCCTACGAGCAGTACTTC. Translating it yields CASSSGLAGSYEQYF.

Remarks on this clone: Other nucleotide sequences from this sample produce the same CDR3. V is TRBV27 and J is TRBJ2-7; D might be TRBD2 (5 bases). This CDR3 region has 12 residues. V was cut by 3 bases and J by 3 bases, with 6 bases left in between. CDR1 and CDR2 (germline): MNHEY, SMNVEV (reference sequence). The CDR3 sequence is CASSFGGYEQYF. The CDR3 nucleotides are TGTGCCAGCAGTTTTGGAGGCTACGAGCAGTACTTC.

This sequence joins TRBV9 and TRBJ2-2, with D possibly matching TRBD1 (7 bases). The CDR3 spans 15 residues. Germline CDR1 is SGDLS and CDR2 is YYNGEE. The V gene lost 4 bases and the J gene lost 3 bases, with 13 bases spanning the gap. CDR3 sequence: CASSRQGGDTGELFF. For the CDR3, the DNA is TGTGCCAGCAGCCGACAGGGCGGGGACACCGGGGAGCTGTTTTTT.

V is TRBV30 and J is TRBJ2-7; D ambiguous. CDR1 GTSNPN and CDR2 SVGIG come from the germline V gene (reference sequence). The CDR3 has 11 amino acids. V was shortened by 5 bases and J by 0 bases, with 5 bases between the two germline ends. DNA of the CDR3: TGTGCCTGGGGTAGCTCCTACGAGCAGTACTTC. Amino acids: CAWGSSYEQYF.

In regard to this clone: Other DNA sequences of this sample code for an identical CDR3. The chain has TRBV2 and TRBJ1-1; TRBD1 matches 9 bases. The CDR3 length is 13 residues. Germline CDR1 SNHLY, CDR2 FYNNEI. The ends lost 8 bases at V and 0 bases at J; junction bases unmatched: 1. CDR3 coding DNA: TGTGCCAGCCGGGACAGGGTGAACACTGAAGCTTTCTTT. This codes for CASRDRVNTEAFF.

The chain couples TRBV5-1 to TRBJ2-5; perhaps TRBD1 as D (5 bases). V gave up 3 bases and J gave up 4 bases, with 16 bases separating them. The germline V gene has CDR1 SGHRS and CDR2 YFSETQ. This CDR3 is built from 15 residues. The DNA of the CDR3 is TGCGCCAGCAGCTCGAACAGGCGTCAAGGAGAGACCCAGTACTTC. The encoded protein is CASSSNRRQGETQYF. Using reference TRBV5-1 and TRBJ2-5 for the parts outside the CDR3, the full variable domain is KAGVTQTPRYLIKTRGQQVTLSCSPISGHRSVSWYQQTPGQGLQFLFEYFSETQRNKGNFPGRFSGRQFSNSRSEMNVSTLELGDSALYLCASSSNRRQGETQYFGPGTRLLVL.

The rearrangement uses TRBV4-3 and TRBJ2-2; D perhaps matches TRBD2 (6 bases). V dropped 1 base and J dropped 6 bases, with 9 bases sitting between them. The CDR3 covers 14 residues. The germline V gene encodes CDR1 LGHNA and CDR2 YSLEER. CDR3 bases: TGCGCCAGCAGCCAAGGACTAGATTCCGGGGAGCTGTTTTTT. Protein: CASSQGLDSGELFF.

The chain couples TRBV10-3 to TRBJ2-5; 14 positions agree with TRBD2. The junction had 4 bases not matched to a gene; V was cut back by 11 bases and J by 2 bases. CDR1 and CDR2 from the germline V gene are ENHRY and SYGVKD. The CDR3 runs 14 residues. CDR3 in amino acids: CASGLAGGQETQYF. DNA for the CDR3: TGTGCCTCAGGACTAGCGGGAGGTCAAGAGACCCAGTACTTC.

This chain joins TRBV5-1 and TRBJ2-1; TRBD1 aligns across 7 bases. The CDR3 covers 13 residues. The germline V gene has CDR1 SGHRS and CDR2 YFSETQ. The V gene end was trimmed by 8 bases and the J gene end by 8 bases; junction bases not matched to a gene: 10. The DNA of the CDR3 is TGCGCCAGTAACTACAGGGGCCGTGATGAGCAGTTCTTC. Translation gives CASNYRGRDEQFF. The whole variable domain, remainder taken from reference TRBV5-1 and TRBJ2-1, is KAGVTQTPRYLIKTRGQQVTLSCSPISGHRSVSWYQQTPGQGLQFLFEYFSETQRNKGNFPGRFSGRQFSNSRSEMNVSTLELGDSALYLCASNYRGRDEQFFGPGTRLTVL.